This T cell receptor beta chain was documented in a study of T cells in women clearing cervical HPV infection. Across the study: For cases, blood was sampled a median approximately 150 days after lesion detection, interquartile range roughly 90 to 230 days.

Remarks on this clone: Antigen specificity is unknown. The sequence runs out 3 residues before the end of the CDR3; the remainder is reconstructed from the germline J gene.

V gave up 3 bases and J gave up 4 bases; unmatched junction bases: 4. The CDR3 spans 14 residues. General study points: Associations may precede or follow infection; HPV-specific or memory T cells were not isolated. Each sample's T-cell count was unknown, possibly confounding richness. A classifier using richness and V gene abundances reached an AUC of approximately 0.79.

Clones were sequenced by immunoSEQ multiplex PCR, and TCRdb holds only the in-frame ones, with some missing. The sample holds 35,000 to 45,000 clones. Material: blood buffy coat. The clonotype comes from a woman aged 18-70 years with a cervical HPV16 infection that either progressed to CIN3+ or cleared (not recorded which). The rearrangement joins TRBV12-3 or TRBV12-4 to TRBJ2-3; TRBD2 aligns across 7 bases. Here the CDR3 reads CASSFGTTADTQYF. The CDR3 DNA, read in part, is TGTGCCAGCAGTTTTGGGACTACAGCAGATACG.